This T cell receptor beta chain was recorded in a study of blood T cell repertoires in COVID-19. Study as a whole: Material from acute and convalescent COVID-19 was sourced from the United States, Italy and Spain. PBMCs, B-cell-depleted T cells, or T cells provided the cDNA or gDNA that made up the material.

Methods used by the authors: Counts of nucleated cells, estimated from reference gene primer amplification, were obtained. The method was immunoSEQ multiplex PCR; TCRdb's version includes in-frame clones alone and lacks a portion of them. V, J and clone size are taken as reported in that table, and D and trimming were inferred from the DNA itself. The table has more than 200,000 clones, approximately 90% seen once. Seattle participants joined during active infection and were tracked over time. V was shortened by 4 bases and J by 5 bases, with 15 bases between the two germline ends. The CDR3 has 15 residues. Per the germline V gene, CDR1 is SGHTS and CDR2 is YDEGEE.

The source material was peripheral blood. The clonotype was recovered from a man aged 45 to 65 with COVID-19, enrolled during active disease. J is TRBJ1-4 and V is TRBV5-8; D is unresolved. CDR3 DNA sequence: TGTGCCAGCAGCCCAGGTCCGGGGTGGAATGAAAAACTGTTTTTT. Amino acid sequence: CASSPGPGWNEKLFF.